This T cell receptor (beta chain) is from a study of T cell repertoires in cytomegalovirus infection. The CDR3 extends over 15 amino acids. V was clipped by 5 bases and J by 5 bases; unmatched bases: 11. Broader study findings: Clonotype analysis showed dominance of the ex vivo response by HLA-C-restricted CMV-specific TCR beta clonotypes.

TCRdb processed the reads anew with MiXCR; each CDR3 protein has one entry. The sample contains approximately 500,000 distinct CDR3 sequences, over 9% of which appear only once. This clonotype was observed at least ten times. Its target is not known. The sequence derives from a human donor in good health (CMV status not recorded). Some clones in this sample may be carry-over from other donors' samples. Material: PBMCs. This chain joins TRBV12-3 or TRBV12-4 and TRBJ2-5, with 7 nucleotides matching TRBD2. The CDR3 DNA is TGTGCCAGCAGTCTGGGGGGGACCCAGGCGGAGACCCAGTACTTC. Its protein is CASSLGGTQAETQYF.